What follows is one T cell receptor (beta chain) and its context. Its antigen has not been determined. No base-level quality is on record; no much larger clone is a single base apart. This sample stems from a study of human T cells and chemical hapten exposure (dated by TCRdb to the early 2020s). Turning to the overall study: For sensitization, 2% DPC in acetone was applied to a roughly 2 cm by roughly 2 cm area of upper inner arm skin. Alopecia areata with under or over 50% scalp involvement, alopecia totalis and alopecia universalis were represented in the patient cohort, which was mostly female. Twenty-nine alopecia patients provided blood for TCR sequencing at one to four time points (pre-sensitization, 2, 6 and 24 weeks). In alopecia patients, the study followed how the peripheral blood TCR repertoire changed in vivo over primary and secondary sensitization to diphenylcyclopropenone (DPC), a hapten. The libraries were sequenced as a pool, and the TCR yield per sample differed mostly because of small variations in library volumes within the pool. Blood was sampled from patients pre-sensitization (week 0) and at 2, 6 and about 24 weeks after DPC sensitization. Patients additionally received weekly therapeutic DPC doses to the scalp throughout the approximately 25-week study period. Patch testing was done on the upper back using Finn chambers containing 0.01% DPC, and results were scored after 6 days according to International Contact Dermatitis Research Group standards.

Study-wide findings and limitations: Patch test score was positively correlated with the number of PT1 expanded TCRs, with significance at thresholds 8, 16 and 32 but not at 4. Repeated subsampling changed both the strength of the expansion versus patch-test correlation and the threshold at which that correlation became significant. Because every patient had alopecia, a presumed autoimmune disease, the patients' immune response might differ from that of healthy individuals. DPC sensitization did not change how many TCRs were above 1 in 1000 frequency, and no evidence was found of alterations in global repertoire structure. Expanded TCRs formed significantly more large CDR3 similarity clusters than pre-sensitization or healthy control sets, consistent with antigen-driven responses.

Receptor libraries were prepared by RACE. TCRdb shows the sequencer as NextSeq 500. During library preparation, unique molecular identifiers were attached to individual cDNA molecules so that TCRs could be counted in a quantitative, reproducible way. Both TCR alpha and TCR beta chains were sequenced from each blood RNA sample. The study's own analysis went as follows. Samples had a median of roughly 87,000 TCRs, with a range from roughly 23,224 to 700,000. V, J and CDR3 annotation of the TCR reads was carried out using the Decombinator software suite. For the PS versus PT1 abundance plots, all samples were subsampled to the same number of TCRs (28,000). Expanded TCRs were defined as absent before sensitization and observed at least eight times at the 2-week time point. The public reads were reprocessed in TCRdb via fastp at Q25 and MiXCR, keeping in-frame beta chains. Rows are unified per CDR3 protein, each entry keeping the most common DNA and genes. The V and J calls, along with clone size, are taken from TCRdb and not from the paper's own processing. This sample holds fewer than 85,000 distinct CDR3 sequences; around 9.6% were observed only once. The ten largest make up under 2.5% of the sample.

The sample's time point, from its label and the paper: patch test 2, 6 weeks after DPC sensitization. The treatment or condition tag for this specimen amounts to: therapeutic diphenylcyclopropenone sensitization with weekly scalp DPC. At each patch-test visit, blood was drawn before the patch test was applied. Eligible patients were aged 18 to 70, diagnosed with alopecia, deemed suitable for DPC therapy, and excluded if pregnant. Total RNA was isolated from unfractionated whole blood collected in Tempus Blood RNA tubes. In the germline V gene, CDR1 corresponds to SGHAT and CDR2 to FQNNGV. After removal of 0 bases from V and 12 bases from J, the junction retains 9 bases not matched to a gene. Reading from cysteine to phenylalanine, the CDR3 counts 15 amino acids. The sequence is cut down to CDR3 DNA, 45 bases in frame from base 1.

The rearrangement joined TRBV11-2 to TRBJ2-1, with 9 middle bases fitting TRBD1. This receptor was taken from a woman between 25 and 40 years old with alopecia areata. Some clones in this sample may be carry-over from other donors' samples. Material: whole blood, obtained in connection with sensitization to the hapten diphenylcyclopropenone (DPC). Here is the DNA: TGTGCCAGCAGCTTAGAACAGCTACCGGGACAGGGGCAGTTCTTC. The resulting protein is CASSLEQLPGQGQFF.